This TCR beta chain originates from a study of cytomegalovirus exposure and HLA in healthy donors. The PCR contained 60 Vbeta and 13 Jbeta primers. Generated by immunoSEQ multiplex PCR, the TCRdb table keeps only in-frame clones and is missing some. In all, the sample yields under 95,000 clones. Participants comprised healthy donors of bone marrow. The sample comprised PBMCs. This TCR was sampled from a female donor in good health and CMV-seropositive.

CDR3 in amino acids: CASSSNRGGYGYTF. In nucleotides, the CDR3 is TGTGCCAGCAGCTCGAACAGGGGTGGATATGGCTACACCTTC. V usage is TRBV11-1 and J usage is TRBJ1-2; the match to TRBD1 covers 7 bases. The CDR3 contains 14 residues. The V and J ends lost 4 bases and 5 bases, in that order; junction bases with no gene match: 7. Per the germline V gene, CDR1 is SGHAT and CDR2 is FQDESV (reference sequence).